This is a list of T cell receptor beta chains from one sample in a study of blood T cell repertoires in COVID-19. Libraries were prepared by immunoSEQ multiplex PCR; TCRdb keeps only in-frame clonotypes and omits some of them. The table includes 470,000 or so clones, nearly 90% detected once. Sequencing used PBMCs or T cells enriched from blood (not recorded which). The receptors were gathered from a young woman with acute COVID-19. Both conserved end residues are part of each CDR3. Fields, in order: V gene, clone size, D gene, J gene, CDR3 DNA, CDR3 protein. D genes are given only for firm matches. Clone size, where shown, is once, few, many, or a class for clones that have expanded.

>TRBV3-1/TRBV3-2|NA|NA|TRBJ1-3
TGTGCCAGCAGCCAAGGCGGGGGCTCTGGAAACACCATATATTTT
CASSQGGGSGNTIYF
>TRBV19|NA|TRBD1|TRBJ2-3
TGTGCCAGTAGTATACGTGGGACAGGGAGATCAGATACGCAGTATTTT
CASSIRGTGRSDTQYF
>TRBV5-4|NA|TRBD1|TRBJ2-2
TGTGCCAGCAGCAATGGACAGGCCAACACCGGGGAGCTGTTTTTT
CASSNGQANTGELFF
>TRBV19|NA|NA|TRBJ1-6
TGTGCCAGTAGTATAGAAGGGCGGGGGTCACCCCTCCACTTT
CASSIEGRGSPLHF
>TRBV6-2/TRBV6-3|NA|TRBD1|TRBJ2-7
TGTGCCAGCAGTTCAAACGACAGGGTCTACGAGCAGTACTTC
CASSSNDRVYEQYF
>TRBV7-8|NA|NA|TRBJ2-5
TGTGCCAGCAGCTTAGGAGGTCAGCAAGAGACCCAGTACTTC
CASSLGGQQETQYF
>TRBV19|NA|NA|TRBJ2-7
TGTGCCAGTAGTACCACCCGGGGATACGAGCAGTACTTC
CASSTTRGYEQYF
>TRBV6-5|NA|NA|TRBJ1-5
TGTGCCAGCACCGAAGGGAGGATCAATCAGCCCCAGCATTTT
CASTEGRINQPQHF
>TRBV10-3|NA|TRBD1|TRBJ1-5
TGTGCCACGACCGGGACAGGGGGCCGGGGCAATCAGCCCCAGCATTTT
CATTGTGGRGNQPQHF
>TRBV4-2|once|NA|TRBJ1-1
TGTGCCAGCAGCCAAGAAGTTTACAGGTCGGAGGCTTTCTTT
CASSQEVYRSEAFF
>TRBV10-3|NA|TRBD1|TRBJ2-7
TGTGCCACCACAGGGGGGATCGCCTACGAGCAGTACTTC
CATTGGIAYEQYF
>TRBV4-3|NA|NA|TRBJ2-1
TGCGCCAGCAGCCAACGGTACAATGAGCAGTTCTTC
CASSQRYNEQFF
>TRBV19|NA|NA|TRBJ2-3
TGTGCCAGTAGTATCAGGGTCCAGAGCAGAGATACGCAGTATTTT
CASSIRVQSRDTQYF
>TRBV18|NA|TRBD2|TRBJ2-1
TGTGCCAGCTCACCAGGTACAGGGGGACTAGCGGGAGGGCCGCGAAATGAGCAGTTCTTC
CASSPGTGGLAGGPRNEQFF
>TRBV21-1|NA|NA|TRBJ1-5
TGTGCCAGCAGCAAAGAGGACAGCCACTATCAGCCCCAGCATTTT
CASSKEDSHYQPQHF
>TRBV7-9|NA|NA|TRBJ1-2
TGTGCCAGCAGCCCAAGGTGGAACAGGAGATTCTATGGCTACACCTTC
CASSPRWNRRFYGYTF
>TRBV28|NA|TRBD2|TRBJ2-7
TGTGCCAGCATAGGGCGCCCAGGGACTAGCGGGAGACACGAGCAGTACTTC
CASIGRPGTSGRHEQYF
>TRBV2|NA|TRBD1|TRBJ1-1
TGTGCCAGCAGTGGGCAGGGGGCAGGTGAAGCTTTCTTT
CASSGQGAGEAFF
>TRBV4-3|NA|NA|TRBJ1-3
TGCGCCAGCAGCCAAGATGCGGGAGGAGTTGGAAACACCATATATTTT
CASSQDAGGVGNTIYF
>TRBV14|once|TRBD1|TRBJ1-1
TGTGCCAGCAGCCAAGCTACAGGGGGGTTGAACACTGAAGCTTTCTTT
CASSQATGGLNTEAFF
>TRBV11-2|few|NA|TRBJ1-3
TGTGCCAGCACCAATAGGAACAGTGGAAACACCATATATTTT
CASTNRNSGNTIYF
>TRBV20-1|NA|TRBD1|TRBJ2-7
TGCAGTGCAGGACAGGACTACGAGCAGTACTTC
CSAGQDYEQYF
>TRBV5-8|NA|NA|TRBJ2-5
TGTGCCAGCAGTCTTCGCCTTCTAGCAGCTCAAGAGACCCAGTACTTC
CASSLRLLAAQETQYF
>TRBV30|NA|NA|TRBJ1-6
TGTGCCTGGAATCAGGGGTTTACACCCCTCCACTTT
CAWNQGFTPLHF
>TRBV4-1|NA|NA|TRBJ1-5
TGCGCCAGCAGCCAAGAGGCCCTAGGGCCCCAGCATTTT
CASSQEALGPQHF
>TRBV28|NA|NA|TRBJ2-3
TGTGCCAGCAGTTTATTCGCGGGAAACACAGATACGCAGTATTTT
CASSLFAGNTDTQYF
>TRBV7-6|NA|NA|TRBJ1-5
TGTGCCAGCAGCTTAGGAATATCAGGGCACAGTCAGCCCCAGCATTTT
CASSLGISGHSQPQHF
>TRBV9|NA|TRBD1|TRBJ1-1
TGTGCCAGCAGCGCCCTCCTGACAGGGGGTGAAGCTTTCTTT
CASSALLTGGEAFF
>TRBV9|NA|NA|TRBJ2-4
TGTGCCAGCAGCGCCGAAGAGGACAGATCTCTAGCCAAAAACATTCAGTACTTC
CASSAEEDRSLAKNIQYF
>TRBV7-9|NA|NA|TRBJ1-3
TGTGCCAGCAGCTTACACGGGGGCTCTGGAAACACCATATATTTT
CASSLHGGSGNTIYF
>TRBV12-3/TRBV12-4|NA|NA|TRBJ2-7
TGTGCCAGCAGTTTATCAGGGTACGAGCAGTACTTC
CASSLSGYEQYF
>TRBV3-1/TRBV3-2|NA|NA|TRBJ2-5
TGTGCCAGCAGCACGAGAGGGGGTCAAGAGACCCAGTACTTC
CASSTRGGQETQYF
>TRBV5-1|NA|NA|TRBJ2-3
TGCGCCAGCAGCTTGCAGTTCCCACACACAGATACGCAGTATTTT
CASSLQFPHTDTQYF
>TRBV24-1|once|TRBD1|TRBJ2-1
TGTGCCACCAGTGCTATGGGACAGGGAAAGGGGCAGTTCTTC
CATSAMGQGKGQFF
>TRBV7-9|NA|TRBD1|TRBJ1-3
TGTGCCAGCAGCATCGGGACAGGGGGCGTTGGAAACACCATATATTTT
CASSIGTGGVGNTIYF
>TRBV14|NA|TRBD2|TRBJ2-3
TGTGCCAGCAGCCAAATTAGCGGGAGGATGCAGTATTTT
CASSQISGRMQYF
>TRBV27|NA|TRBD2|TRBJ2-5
TGTGCCAGCAGTTTTGGACTAGCGGGGCAAGAGACCCAGTACTTC
CASSFGLAGQETQYF
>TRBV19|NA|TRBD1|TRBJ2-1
TGTGCCAGTAGTATAAAACGGGACAGGGAGGGGAATGAGCAGTTCTTC
CASSIKRDREGNEQFF
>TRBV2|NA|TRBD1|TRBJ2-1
TGTGCCAGCAGAGATACAGGGGGCGCTTACAATGAGCAGTTCTTC
CASRDTGGAYNEQFF
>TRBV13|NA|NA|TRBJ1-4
TGTGCCAGCAGCTTTGGGCGGGGCGAAAAACTGTTTTTT
CASSFGRGEKLFF
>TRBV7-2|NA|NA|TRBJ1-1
TGTGCCAGCAAAGTCGGGGGGAACACTGAAGCTTTCTTT
CASKVGGNTEAFF
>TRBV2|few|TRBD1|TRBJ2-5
TGTGCCAGCAGGAACAGGGGGCCGGAGACCCAGTACTTC
CASRNRGPETQYF